The T cell receptor beta chain under discussion was sequenced for a study of early T cells in non-severe SARS-CoV-2 infection. Study-wide points: VDJdb-based annotation leaned toward anti-spike CD8 responses and missed private and CD4 specificities.

One entry per CDR3 protein results from TCRdb running MiXCR on the 5' RACE reads. The table includes about 110,000 distinct CDR3 sequences, around an eighth detected once. This clonotype was recorded a few times. Its target is not known. The CDR3 has 13 amino acids. In germline, CDR1 is KGHDR, CDR2 SFDVKD. Trimming pared 2 bases from V and 9 bases from J, leaving 10 bases between. This sample comprised whole blood, obtained at baseline. This receptor was obtained from an adult who was a healthcare worker with PCR-confirmed SARS-CoV-2 infection or an uninfected control (not recorded which). The rearrangement uses TRBV24-1 and TRBJ2-1; no clear D gene. CDR3 coding DNA: TGTGCCACCAGTGATTCGGCTTATGGTGAGCAGTTCTTC. Its protein product is CATSDSAYGEQFF.